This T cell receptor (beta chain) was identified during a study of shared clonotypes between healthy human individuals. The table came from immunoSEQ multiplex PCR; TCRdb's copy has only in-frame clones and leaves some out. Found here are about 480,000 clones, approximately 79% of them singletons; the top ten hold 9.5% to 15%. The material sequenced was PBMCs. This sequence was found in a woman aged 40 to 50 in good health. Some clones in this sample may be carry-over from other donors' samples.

The CDR3 region is CASSPRRNMNTEAFF. The CDR3 region has the DNA TGTGCCAGCAGCCCACGACGGAACATGAACACTGAAGCTTTCTTT. This sequence joins TRBV5-6 and TRBJ1-1, with D uncertain. Trimming pared 4 bases from V and 0 bases from J, leaving 13 bases between. The germline CDR1 and CDR2 sequences are SGHDT and YYEEEE. There are 15 residues in the CDR3.